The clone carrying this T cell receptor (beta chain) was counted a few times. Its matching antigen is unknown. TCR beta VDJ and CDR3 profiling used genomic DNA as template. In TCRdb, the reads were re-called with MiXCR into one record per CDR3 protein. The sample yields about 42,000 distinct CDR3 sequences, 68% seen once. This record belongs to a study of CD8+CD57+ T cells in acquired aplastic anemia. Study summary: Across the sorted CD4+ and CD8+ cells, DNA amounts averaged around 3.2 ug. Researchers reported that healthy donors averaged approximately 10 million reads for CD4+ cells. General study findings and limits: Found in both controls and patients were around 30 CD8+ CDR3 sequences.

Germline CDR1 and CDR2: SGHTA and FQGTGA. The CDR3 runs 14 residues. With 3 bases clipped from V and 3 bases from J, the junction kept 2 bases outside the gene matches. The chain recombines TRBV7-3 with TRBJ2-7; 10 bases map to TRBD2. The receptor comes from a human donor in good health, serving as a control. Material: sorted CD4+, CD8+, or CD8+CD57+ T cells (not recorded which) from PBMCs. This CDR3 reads CASSFTSGDYEQYF. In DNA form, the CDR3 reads TGTGCCAGCAGCTTCACTAGCGGGGACTACGAGCAGTACTTC.